This T cell receptor (beta chain) was identified in a study of technical replicates of blood from several donors (TCRdb year 2017). CDR1 and CDR2 were assigned from the germline V gene (reference sequence) as SEHNR and FQNEAQ. Reading from cysteine to phenylalanine, the CDR3 counts 14 amino acids. Only the CDR3 region is kept as DNA, spanning 42 bases read in frame from base 1. V and J lose 9 bases and 6 bases, and a span of 17 bases separates them. Turning to this clone: There is no known antigen for this receptor. Base qualities are missing; no much larger clone stands one base away.

The method was the immunoSEQ multiplex PCR assay. In TCRdb, the immuneACCESS table is reduced to in-frame sequences with V and J assigned. These tables do not hold every clone; where another copy was compared, an unresolved V gene accounts for under half, and the others remain unexplained. Present in this sample are roughly 79,000 clones, approximately 80% of which were seen just once. The leading ten clones occupy roughly 4% of the sample. The receptor chain draws on TRBV7-9 and TRBJ1-4; TRBD1 is a possible D gene, resting on 6 matching bases. The source material was PBMCs. This TCR was sampled from a human donor in good health. Some clones in this sample may be carry-over from other donors' samples. CDR3 sequence: CASSEQGWDEKLFF. The sequenced DNA is TGTGCCAGTTCCGAACAGGGATGGGATGAAAAACTGTTTTTT.